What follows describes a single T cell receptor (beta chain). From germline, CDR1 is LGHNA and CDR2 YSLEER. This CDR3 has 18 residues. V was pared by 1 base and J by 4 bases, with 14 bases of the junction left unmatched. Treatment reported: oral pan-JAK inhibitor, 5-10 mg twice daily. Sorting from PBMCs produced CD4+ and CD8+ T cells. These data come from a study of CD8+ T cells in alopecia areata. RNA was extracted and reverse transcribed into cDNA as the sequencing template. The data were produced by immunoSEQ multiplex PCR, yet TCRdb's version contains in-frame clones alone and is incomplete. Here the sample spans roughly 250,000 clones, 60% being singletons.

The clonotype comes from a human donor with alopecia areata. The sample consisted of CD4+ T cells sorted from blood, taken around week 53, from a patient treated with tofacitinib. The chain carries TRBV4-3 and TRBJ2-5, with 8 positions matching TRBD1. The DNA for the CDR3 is TGCGCCAGCAGCCAAGGAGGGAACAGGGGGAATTGGGGAGAGACCCAGTACTTC. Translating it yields CASSQGGNRGNWGETQYF.